This T cell receptor (beta chain) was obtained from a study of T cell responses to AZD1222 COVID-19 vaccine. CDR1 SNHLY and CDR2 FYNNEI come from the germline V gene. V was clipped by 8 bases and J by 4 bases; unmatched bases: 6. CDR3 length: 13 residues. Sequencing was performed with immunoSEQ multiplex PCR; in TCRdb, only in-frame clones are kept and a portion is missing. Of more than 100,000 clones detected, about 90% appear once; the ten largest clones hold roughly 1.8%. The starting material was peripheral blood, obtained on day 0 of AZD1222 vaccination. This TCR came from an adult in good health. J is TRBJ1-1 and V is TRBV2; 8 nucleotides match TRBD1. The CDR3 DNA is TGTGCCAGCCTACAGGGGGGGCCCACTGAAGCTTTCTTT. This sequence encodes CASLQGGPTEAFF.